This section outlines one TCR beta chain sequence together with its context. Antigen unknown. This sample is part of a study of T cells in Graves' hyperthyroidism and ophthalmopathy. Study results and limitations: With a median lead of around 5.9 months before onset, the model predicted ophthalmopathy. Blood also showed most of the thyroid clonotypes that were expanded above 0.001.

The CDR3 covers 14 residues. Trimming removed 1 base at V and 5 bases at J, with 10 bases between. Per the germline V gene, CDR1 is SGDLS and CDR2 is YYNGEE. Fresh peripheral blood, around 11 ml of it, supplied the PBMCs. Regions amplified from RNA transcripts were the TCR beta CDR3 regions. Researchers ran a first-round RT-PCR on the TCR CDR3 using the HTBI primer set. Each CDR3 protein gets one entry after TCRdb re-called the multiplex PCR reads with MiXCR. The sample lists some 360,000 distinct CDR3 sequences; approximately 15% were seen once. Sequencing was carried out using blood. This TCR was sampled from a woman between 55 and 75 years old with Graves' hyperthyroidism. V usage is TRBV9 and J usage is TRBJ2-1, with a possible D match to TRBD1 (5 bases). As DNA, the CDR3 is TGTGCCAGCAGCGTACAGGGTTGGAACAATGAGCAGTTCTTC. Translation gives CASSVQGWNNEQFF. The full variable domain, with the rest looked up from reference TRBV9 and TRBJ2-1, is DSGVTQTPKHLITATGQRVTLRCSPRSGDLSVYWYQQSLDQGLQFLIQYYNGEERAKGNILERFSAQQFPDLHSELNLSSLELGDSALYFCASSVQGWNNEQFFGPGTRLTVL.